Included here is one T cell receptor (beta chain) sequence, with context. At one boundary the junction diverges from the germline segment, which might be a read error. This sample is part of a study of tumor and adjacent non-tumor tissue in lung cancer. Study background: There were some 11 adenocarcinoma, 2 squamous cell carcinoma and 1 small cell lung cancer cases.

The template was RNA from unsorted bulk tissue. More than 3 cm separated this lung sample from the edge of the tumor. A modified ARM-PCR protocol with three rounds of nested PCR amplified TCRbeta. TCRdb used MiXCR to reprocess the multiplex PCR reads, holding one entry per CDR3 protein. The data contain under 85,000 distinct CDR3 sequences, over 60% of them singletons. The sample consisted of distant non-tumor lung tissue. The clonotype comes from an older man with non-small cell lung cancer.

This CDR3 reads CVSSSGLLGQFF. The CDR3 DNA reads as TGTGTCAGCAGTTCGGGACTACTCGGGCAGTTCTTC. The chain has TRBV12-3 or TRBV12-4 and TRBJ2-1; 7 nucleotides match TRBD2. There are 12 residues in the CDR3.